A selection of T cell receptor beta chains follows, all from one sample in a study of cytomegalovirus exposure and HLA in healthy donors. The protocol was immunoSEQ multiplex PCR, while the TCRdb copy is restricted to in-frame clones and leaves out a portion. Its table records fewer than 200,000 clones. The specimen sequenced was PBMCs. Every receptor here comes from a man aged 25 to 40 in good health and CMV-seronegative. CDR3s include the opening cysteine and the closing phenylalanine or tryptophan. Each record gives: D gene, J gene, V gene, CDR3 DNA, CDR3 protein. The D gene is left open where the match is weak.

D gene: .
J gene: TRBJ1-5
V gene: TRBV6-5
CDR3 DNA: TGTGCCAGCAGCCGGACATTAGATAGCAATCAGCCCCAGCATTTT
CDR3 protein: CASSRTLDSNQPQHF

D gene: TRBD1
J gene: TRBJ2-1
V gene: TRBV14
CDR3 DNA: TGTGCCAGCAGCCCTGACAGGGGGCCCTACAATGAGCAGTTCTTC
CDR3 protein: CASSPDRGPYNEQFF

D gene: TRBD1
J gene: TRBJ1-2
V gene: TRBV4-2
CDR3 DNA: TGTGCCAGCAGCCAAGGAACAGGGGATGGCTACACCTTC
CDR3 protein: CASSQGTGDGYTF

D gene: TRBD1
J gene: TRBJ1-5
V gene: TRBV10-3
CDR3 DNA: TGTGCCACGCAGGGACAGGGGGCCCCTCAGCCCCAGCATTTT
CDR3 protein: CATQGQGAPQPQHF

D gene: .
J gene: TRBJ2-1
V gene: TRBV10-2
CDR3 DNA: TGCGCCACCGAGGGGGGGCCCGGGGAGTTCTTC
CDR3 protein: CATEGGPGEFF

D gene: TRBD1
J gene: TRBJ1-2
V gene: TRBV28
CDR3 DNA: TGTGCCAGCCTCCGGGAGGGGGCTTATGGCTACACCTTC
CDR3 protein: CASLREGAYGYTF

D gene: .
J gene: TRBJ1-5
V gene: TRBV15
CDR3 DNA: TGTGCCACCAGCAGAGCCCTGGCGGGGAGTGGCAATCAGCCCCAGCATTTT
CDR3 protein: CATSRALAGSGNQPQHF

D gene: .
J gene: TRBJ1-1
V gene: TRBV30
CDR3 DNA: TGTGCCTGGACGACAGGTATGAACACTGAAGCTTTCTTT
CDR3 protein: CAWTTGMNTEAFF

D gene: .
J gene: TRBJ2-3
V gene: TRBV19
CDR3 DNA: TGTGCCAGTAGTATTTCTGGCGGGCAGTCTACAGATACGCAGTATTTT
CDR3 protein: CASSISGGQSTDTQYF

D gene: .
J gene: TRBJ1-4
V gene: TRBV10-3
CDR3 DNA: TGTGCCATCAGCTCGACAAACGCAACTAATGAAAAACTGTTTTTT
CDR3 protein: CAISSTNATNEKLFF

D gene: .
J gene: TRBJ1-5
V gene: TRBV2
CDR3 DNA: TGTGCCAGCAGTGGGGCAGAGCATAGCAATCAGCCCCAGCATTTT
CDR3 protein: CASSGAEHSNQPQHF

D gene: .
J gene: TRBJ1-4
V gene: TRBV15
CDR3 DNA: TGTGCCACCAGCAGTCGACAGGCTGCAACTAATGAAAAACTGTTTTTT
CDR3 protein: CATSSRQAATNEKLFF

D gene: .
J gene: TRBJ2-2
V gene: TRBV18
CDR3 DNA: TGTGCCAGCTCACCGGCAGAAGTAAACACCGGGGAGCTGTTTTTT
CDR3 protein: CASSPAEVNTGELFF

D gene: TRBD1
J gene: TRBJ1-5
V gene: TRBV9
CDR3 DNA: TGTGCCAGCAGCCAGGGACAGGGGATCGGTCAGCCCCAGCATTTT
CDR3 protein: CASSQGQGIGQPQHF

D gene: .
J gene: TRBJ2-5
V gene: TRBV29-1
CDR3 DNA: TGCAGCGTTGAACCGGGGGAGACCCAGTACTTC
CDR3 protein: CSVEPGETQYF

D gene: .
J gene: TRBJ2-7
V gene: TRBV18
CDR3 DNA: TGTGCCAGCTCGGAACAGACCGACAGTTCCTACGAGCAGTACTTC
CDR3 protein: CASSEQTDSSYEQYF

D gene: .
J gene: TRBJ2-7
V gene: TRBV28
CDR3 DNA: TGTGCCAGCAGGATGATTAGCGGAACCTACGAGCAGTACTTC
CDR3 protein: CASRMISGTYEQYF

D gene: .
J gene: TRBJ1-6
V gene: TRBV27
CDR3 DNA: TGTGCCAGCCGCTGGGGGGGGTTCGCCTATAATTCACCCCTCCACTTT
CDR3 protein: CASRWGGFAYNSPLHF

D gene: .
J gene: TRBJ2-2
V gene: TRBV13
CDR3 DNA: TGTGCCAGCAGCTTTCGGGGGGCCACCGGGGAGCTGTTTTTT
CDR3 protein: CASSFRGATGELFF

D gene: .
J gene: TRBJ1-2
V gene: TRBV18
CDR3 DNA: TGTGCCAGCTCACCGACAGTAACCTATGGCTACACCTTC
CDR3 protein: CASSPTVTYGYTF

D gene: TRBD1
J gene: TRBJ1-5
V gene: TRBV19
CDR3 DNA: TGTGCCAGTAGTATGCAGCCAGGGGGCATGGGCAATCAGCCCCAGCATTTT
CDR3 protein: CASSMQPGGMGNQPQHF

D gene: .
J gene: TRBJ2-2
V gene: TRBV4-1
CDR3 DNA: TGCGCCAGCAGCCAGGAAGGTTGGGGGCAGGGCACCGGGGAGCTGTTTTTT
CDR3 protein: CASSQEGWGQGTGELFF

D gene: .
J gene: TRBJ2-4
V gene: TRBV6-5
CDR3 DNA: TGTGCCAGCAGTTACTCGTTTGTGGGAGGAAACATTCAGTACTTC
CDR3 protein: CASSYSFVGGNIQYF

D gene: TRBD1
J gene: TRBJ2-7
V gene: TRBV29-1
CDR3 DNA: TGCAGCGTTCCGGGACAGGGATCCTACGAGCAGTACTTC
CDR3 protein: CSVPGQGSYEQYF

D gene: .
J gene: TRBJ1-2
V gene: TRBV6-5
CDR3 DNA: TGTGCCAGCAGTTATCTCCGAGGATCGAACTATGGCTACACCTTC
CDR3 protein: CASSYLRGSNYGYTF

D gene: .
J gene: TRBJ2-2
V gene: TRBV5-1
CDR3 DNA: TGCGCCAGCAGCTTGGTGCAGGTTAGGGGATACACCGGGGAGCTGTTTTTT
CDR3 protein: CASSLVQVRGYTGELFF

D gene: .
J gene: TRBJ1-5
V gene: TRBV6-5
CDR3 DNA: TGTGCCAGCAGTTTGGACAGAGGTAATCAGCCCCAGCATTTT
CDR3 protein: CASSLDRGNQPQHF

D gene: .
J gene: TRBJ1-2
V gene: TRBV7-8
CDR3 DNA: TGTGCCAGCAGCTTTCGGTACAGTTACTATGGCTACACCTTC
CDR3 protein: CASSFRYSYYGYTF

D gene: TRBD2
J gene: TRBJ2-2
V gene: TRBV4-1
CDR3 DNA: TGCGCCAGCAGCCAACCTCTCGGACTAGCGGGAGCCGGGGAGCTGTTTTTT
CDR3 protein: CASSQPLGLAGAGELFF